A single sample gave rise to the 2 T cell receptor beta chains below, sequenced in a study of blood T cell repertoires in COVID-19. Assay used: immunoSEQ multiplex PCR; TCRdb lists only in-frame clones, some missing. The repertoire holds 300,000 to 400,000 clones, 80% to 90% seen once, with 0.95% to 1.1% in the top ten. The material sequenced was PBMCs or T cells enriched from blood (not recorded which). The receptors shown here come from a man aged 18 to 29 who had recovered from COVID-19.

The chain is built from TRBV6-6 and TRBJ2-7; a possible D gene is TRBD2 (6 bases). Germline lookup yields CDR1 MNHNY and CDR2 SVGAGI (reference sequence). The CDR3 contains 14 residues. The germline V and J ends were trimmed by 7 bases and 2 bases, with 15 bases remaining between them. CDR3 coding DNA: TGTGCCAGCATTAGCGAGAGGAGGGCCTACGAGCAGTACTTC. This translates into CASISERRAYEQYF.

The chain combines TRBV18 with TRBJ1-2, with a possible D match to TRBD1 (5 bases). Germline V gene data show CDR1 as KGHSH and CDR2 as LQKENI. V gave up 4 bases and J gave up 6 bases, with 12 bases separating them. The CDR3 runs 13 residues. DNA for the CDR3: TGTGCCAGCTCACTCAGACAGACCGATGGCTACACCTTC. Protein sequence: CASSLRQTDGYTF.